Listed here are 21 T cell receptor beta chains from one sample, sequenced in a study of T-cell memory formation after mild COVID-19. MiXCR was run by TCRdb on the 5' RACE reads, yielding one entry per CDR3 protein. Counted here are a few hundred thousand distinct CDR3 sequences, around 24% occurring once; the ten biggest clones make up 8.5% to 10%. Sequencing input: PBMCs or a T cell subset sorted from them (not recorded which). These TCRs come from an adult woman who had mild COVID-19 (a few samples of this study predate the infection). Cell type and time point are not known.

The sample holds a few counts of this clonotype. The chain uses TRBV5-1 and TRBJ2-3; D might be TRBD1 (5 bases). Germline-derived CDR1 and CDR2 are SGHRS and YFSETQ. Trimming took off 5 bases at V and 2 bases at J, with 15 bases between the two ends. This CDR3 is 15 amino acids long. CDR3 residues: CASRFKATATDTQYF. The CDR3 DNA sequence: TGCGCCAGCAGATTTAAGGCGACAGCCACAGATACGCAGTATTTT.

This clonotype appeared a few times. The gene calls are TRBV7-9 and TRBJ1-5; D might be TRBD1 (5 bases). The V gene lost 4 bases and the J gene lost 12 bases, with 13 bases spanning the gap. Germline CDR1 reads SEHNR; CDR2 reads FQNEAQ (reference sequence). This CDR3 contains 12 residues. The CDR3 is CASSSRAGLQHF. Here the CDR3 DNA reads TGTGCCAGCAGCTCCCGCGCAGGGCTCCAGCATTTT.

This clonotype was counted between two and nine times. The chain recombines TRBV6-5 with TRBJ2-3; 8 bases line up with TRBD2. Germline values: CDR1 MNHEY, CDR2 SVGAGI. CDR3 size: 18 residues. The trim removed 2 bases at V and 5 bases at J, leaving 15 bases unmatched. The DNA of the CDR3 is TGTGCCAGCAGTTACGAGGGGCCTTGGCGGGGGGCGGTAGATACGCAGTATTTT. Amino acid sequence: CASSYEGPWRGAVDTQYF.

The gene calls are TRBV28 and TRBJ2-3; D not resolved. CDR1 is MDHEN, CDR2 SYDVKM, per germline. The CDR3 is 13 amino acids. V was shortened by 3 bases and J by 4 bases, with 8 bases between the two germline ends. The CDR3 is CASSLGKPDTQYF. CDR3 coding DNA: TGTGCCAGCAGTTTGGGGAAGCCAGATACGCAGTATTTT.

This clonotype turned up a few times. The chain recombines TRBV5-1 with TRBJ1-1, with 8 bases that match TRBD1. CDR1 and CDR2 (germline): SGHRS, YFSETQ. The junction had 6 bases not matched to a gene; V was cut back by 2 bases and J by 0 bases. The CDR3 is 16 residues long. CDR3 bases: TGCGCCAGCAGCTTCGGGACAGGAGACATGAACACTGAAGCTTTCTTT. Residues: CASSFGTGDMNTEAFF.

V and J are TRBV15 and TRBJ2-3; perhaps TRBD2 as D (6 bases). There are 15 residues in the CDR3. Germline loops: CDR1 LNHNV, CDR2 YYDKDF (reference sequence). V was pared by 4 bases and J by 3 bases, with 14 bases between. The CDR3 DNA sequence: TGTGCCACCAGCACCGGGACTTGGGGGACAGATACGCAGTATTTT. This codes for CATSTGTWGTDTQYF.

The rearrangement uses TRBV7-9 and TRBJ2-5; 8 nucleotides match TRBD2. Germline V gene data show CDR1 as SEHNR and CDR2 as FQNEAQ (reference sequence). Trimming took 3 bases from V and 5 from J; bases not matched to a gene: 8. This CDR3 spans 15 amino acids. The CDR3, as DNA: TGTGCCAGCAGCTTTGAAGGACTAGCAAGGGAGACCCAGTACTTC. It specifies CASSFEGLARETQYF.

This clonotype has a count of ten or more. CDR3 residues: CASRNRGQTQYF. The CDR3 DNA follows: TGTGCCAGCAGAAATAGGGGACAGACCCAGTACTTC. This chain joins TRBV6-5 and TRBJ2-5; D possibly uses TRBD1 or TRBD2 (5 bases each). Germline V gene lookup returns CDR1 MNHEY and CDR2 SVGAGI. V was shortened by 6 bases and J by 6 bases, with 11 bases between the two germline ends. There are 12 residues in the CDR3.

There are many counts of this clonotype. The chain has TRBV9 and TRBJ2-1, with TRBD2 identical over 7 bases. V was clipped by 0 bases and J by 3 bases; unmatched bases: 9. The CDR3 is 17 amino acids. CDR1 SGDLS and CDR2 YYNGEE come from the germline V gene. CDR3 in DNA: TGTGCCAGCAGCGTAGATCCCCCGGGAGGCCTCTACAATGAGCAGTTCTTC. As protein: CASSVDPPGGLYNEQFF.

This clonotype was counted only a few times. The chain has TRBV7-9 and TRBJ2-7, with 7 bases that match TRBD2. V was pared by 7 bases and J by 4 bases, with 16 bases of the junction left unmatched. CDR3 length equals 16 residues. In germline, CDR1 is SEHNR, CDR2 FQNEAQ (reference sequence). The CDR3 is CASTPREGRGIYEQYF. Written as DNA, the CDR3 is TGTGCCAGCACCCCAAGAGAGGGGAGGGGAATTTACGAGCAGTACTTC.

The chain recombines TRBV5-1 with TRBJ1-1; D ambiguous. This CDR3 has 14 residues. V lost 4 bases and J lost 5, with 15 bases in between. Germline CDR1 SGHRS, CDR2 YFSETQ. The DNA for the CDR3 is TGCGCCAGCAGCCCGGGCTTAGGGCCGACTGAAGCTTTCTTT. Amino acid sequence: CASSPGLGPTEAFF.

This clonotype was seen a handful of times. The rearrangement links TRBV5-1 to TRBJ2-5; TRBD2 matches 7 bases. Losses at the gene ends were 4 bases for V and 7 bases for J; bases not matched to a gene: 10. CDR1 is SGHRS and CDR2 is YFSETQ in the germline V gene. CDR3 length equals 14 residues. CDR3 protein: CASSQTGTTGTQYF. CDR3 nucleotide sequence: TGCGCCAGCAGCCAAACCGGGACTACGGGGACCCAGTACTTC.

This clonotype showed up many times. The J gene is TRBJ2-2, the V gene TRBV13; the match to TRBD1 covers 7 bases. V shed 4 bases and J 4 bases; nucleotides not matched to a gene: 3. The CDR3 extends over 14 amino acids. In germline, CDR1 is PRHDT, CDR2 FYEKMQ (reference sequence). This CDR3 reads CASSSTGSTGELFF. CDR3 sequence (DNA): TGTGCCAGCAGCTCGACAGGGAGCACCGGGGAGCTGTTTTTT.

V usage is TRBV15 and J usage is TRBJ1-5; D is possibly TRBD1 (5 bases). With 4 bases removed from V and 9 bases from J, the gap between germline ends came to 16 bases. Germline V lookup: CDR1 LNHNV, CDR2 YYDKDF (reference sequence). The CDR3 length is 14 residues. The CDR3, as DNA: TGTGCCACCAGCAAACAGGACTCGTGGGGGCCCCAGCATTTT. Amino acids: CATSKQDSWGPQHF. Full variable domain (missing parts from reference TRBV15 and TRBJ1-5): DAMVIQNPRYQVTQFGKPVTLSCSQTLNHNVMYWYQQKSSQAPKLLFHYYDKDFNNEADTPDNFQSRRPNTSFCFLDIRSPGLGDTAMYLCATSKQDSWGPQHFGDGTRLSIL.

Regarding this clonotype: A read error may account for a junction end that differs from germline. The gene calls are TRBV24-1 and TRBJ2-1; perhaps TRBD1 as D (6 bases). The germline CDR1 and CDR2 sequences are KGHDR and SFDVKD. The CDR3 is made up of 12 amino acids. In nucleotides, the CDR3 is TGTGCCACCAGTGGCCAGGGGAATGGGCAGTTCTTC. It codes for CATSGQGNGQFF.

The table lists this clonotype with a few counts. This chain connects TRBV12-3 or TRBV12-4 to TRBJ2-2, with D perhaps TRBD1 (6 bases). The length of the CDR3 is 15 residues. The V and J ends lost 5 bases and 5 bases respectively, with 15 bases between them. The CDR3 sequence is CASSPGQTMTGELFF. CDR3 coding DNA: TGTGCCAGCAGTCCAGGACAGACGATGACCGGGGAGCTGTTTTTT.

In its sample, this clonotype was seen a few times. The CDR3 loop reads CASSLSTGTGRGTFF. In DNA, the CDR3 is TGCGCCAGCAGCTTGTCGACAGGGACTGGGAGGGGAACTTTCTTT. The chain joins TRBV5-1 to TRBJ1-1; 7 bases map to TRBD1. The CDR3 length is 15 residues. Germline-derived CDR1 and CDR2 are SGHRS and YFSETQ. V shed 1 base, J shed 12 bases, and the junction held 15 bases outside the gene matches.

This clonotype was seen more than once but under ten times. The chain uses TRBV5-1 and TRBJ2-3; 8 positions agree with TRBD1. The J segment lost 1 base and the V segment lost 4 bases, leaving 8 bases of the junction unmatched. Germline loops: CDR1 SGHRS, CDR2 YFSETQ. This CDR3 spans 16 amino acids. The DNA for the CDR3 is TGCGCCAGCAGCCTCCGAGGACAGGGAGGCACAGATACGCAGTATTTT. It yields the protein CASSLRGQGGTDTQYF.

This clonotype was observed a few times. The DNA of the CDR3 is TGTGCCACCAGTCAGACAGAGAACACTGAAGCTTTCTTT. Its protein is CATSQTENTEAFF. V usage is TRBV24-1 and J usage is TRBJ1-1, with D tentatively TRBD1 (5 bases). The germline gives CDR1 KGHDR, CDR2 SFDVKD. The CDR3 totals 13 residues. Trimming removed 6 bases from V and 1 base from J, with 8 bases in between.

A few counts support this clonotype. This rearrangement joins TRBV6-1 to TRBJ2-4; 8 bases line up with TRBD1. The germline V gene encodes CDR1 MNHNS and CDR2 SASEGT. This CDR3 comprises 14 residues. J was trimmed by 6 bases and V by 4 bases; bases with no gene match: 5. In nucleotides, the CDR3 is TGTGCCAGCAGTGGGGGACAGGTCCTAAACATTCAGTACTTC. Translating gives CASSGGQVLNIQYF.

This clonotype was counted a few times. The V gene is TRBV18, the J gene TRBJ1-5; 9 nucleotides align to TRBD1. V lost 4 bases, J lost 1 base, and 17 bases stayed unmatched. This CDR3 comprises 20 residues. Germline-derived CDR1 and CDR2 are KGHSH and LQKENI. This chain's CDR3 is CASSQRGGMGQGMSNQPQHF. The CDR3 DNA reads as TGTGCCAGCTCACAACGGGGGGGCATGGGACAGGGAATGAGCAATCAGCCCCAGCATTTT.